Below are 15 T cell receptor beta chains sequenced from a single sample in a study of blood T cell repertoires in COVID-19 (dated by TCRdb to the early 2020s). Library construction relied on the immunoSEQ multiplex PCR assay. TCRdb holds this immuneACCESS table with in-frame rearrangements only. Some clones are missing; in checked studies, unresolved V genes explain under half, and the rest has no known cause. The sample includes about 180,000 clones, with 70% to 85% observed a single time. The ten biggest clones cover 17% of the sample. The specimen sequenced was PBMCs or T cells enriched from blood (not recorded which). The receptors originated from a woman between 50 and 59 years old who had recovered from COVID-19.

CDR3 residues: CASSLGTAIRYGYTF. DNA of the CDR3: TGTGCCAGCAGCTTGGGGACAGCAATCCGCTATGGCTACACCTTC. J is TRBJ1-2 and V is TRBV7-9; 7 nucleotides align to TRBD1. Trimming at V came to 3 bases and at J to 4 bases, leaving 8 bases not matched to a gene. CDR1 and CDR2 from the germline V gene are SEHNR and FQNEAQ (reference sequence). The CDR3 is 15 residues long.

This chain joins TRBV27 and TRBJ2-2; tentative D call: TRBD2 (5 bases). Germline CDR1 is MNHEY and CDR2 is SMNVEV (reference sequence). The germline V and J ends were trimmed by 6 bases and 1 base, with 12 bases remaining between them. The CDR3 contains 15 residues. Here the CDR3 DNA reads TGTGCCAGCAGAATCTGGACTGAGAACACCGGGGAGCTGTTTTTT. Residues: CASRIWTENTGELFF.

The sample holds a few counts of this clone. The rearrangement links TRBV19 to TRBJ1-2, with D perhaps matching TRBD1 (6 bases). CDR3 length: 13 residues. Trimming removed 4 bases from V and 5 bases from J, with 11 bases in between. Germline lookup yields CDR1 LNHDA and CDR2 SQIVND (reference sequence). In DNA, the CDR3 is TGTGCCAGTAGTAAACAGGGCCGGTATGGCTACACCTTC. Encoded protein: CASSKQGRYGYTF.

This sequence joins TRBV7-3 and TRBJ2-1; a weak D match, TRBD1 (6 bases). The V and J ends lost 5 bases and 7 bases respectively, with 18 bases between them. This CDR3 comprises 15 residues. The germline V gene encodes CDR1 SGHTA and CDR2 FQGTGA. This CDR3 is CASSGQGRGGNEQFF. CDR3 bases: TGTGCCAGCAGCGGTCAGGGGAGAGGGGGAAATGAGCAGTTCTTC.

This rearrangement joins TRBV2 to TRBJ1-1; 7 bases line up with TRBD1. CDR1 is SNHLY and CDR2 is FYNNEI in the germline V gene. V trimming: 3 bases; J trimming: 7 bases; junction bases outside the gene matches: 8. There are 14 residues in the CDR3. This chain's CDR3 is CASSELRGLSEAFF. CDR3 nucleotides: TGTGCCAGCAGTGAGCTGAGGGGGCTGAGTGAAGCTTTCTTT.

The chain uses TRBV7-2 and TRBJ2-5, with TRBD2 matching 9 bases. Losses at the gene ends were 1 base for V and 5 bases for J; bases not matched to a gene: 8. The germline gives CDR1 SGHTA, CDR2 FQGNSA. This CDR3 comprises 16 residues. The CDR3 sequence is CASSLDLGTSRETQYF. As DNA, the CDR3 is TGTGCCAGCAGCTTAGATTTGGGGACTAGCCGGGAGACCCAGTACTTC.

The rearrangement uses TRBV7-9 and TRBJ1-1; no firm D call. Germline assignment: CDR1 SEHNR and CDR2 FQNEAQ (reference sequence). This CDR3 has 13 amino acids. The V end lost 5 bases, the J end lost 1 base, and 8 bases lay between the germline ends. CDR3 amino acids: CASSPSSNTEAFF. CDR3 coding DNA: TGTGCCAGCAGCCCCTCGTCGAACACTGAAGCTTTCTTT.

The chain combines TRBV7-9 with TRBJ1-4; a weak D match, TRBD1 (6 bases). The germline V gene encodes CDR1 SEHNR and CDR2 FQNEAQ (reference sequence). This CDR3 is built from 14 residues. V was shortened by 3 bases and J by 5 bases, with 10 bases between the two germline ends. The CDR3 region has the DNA TGTGCCAGCAGCTTTTCAGGGGCAAATGAAAAACTGTTTTTT. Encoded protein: CASSFSGANEKLFF.

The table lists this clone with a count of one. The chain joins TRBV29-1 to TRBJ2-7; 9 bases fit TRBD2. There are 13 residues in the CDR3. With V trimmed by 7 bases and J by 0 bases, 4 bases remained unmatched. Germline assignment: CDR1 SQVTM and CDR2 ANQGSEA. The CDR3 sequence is CSGSGRRSYEQYF. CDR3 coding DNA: TGCAGCGGTAGCGGGAGACGCTCCTACGAGCAGTACTTC.

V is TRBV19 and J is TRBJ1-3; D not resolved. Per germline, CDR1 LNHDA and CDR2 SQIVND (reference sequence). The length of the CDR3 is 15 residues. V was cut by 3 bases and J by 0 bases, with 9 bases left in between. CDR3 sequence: CASSIQQNSGNTIYF. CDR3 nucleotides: TGTGCCAGTAGTATCCAACAGAACTCTGGAAACACCATATATTTT.

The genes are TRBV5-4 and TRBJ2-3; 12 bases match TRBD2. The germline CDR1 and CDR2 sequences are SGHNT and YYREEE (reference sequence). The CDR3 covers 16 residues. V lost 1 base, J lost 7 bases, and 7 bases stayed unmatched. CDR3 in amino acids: CASSLRLAGGTHTQYF. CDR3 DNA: TGTGCCAGCAGCTTGAGGCTAGCGGGAGGGACCCATACGCAGTATTTT.

In DNA, the CDR3 is TGTGCCAGCAGCCGGGGACTAGCGCGGGATCTACCTCGCACAGATACGCAGTATTTT. Its translation is CASSRGLARDLPRTDTQYF. The V and J genes are TRBV12-1 and TRBJ2-3; the D call TRBD2 from the table was never checked on the DNA. TRBV12-1 counts as a pseudogene. CDR3 size: 19 residues.

For the CDR3, the DNA is TGTGCCAGCGGGAGGAGCGGGAGGTCTAGCTCCTACGAGCAGTACTTC. It codes for CASGRSGRSSSYEQYF. The chain carries TRBV5-8 and TRBJ2-7; TRBD2 matches 9 bases. Germline V gives CDR1 SGHTS, CDR2 YDEGEE. The V gene end was trimmed by 7 bases and the J gene end by 0 bases; junction bases not matched to a gene: 11. This CDR3 comprises 16 residues.

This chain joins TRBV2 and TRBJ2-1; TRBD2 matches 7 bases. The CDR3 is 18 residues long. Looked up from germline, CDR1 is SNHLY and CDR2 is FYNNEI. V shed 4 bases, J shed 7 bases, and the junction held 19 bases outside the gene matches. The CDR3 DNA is TGTGCCAGCAGTGGGAACCTTCGTACTAGCGTGATGGTAAATGAGCAGTTCTTC. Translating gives CASSGNLRTSVMVNEQFF. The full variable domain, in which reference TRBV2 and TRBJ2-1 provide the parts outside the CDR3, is EPEVTQTPSHQVTQMGQEVILRCVPISNHLYFYWYRQILGQKVEFLVSFYNNEISEKSEIFDDQFSVERPDGSNFTLKIRSTKLEDSAMYFCASSGNLRTSVMVNEQFFGPGTRLTVL.

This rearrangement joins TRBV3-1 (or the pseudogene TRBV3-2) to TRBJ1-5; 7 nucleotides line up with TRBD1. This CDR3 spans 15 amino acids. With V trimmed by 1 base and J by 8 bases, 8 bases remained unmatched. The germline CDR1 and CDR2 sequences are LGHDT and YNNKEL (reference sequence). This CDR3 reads CASSQVPDRAEPQHF. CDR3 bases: TGTGCCAGCAGCCAAGTTCCCGACAGGGCCGAGCCCCAGCATTTT.